A single T cell receptor beta chain is shown here with its context. These data come from a study of blood T cells in healthy people across ages. Across the study: About one barcoded beta molecule per two T cells was the capture yield of template switching.

The trim removed 7 bases at V and 6 bases at J, leaving 4 bases unmatched. CDR1 SNHLY and CDR2 FYNNEI come from the germline V gene. This CDR3 comprises 13 residues. A second roughly 6 to 12 cycle PCR used barcoded and J-beta primers. Researchers report that a template-switch adaptor with 12 random nucleotides tagged each cDNA molecule. TCRdb redid the calling of the 5' RACE reads with MiXCR, one entry per CDR3 protein. The data show hundreds of thousands of distinct CDR3 sequences, with 20% to 25% seen just once and 8% to 10% held by the top ten. This sample also appeared in a second study, on T cells of mothers and their children.

The receptor was derived from a boy between 10 and 17 years old in good health. The sequenced material came from blood. The rearrangement uses TRBV2 and TRBJ2-1; 9 bases match TRBD2. CDR3 bases: TGTGCCAGCACTGGCGGGAGGGCCAATGAGCAGTTCTTC. This codes for CASTGGRANEQFF.